This T cell receptor beta chain came from a study of shared clonotypes between healthy human individuals. Study information: Participating donors consisted of two women and a few men aged 18 to 49. Study-wide findings and caveats: Sampling involved blood alone; tissue repertoires likely differ.

This clone was observed once. What it recognizes is unknown. Sorted-subset replicate PCR reactions contained 200 ng DNA, corresponding to approximately 30,000 T cell genomes. Using immunoSEQ multiplex PCR, the repertoire was profiled, and TCRdb retains in-frame clones only, with some absent. The table lists about 1.5 million clones, more than 95% of them singletons, with roughly 1.2% in the top ten. The CDR3 is 12 residues long. Deletions cut 10 bases from V and 4 bases from J, with 11 bases between. Germline-derived CDR1 and CDR2 are MDHEN and SYDVKM. The sequence came from a man between 25 and 39 years old in good health. What was sequenced was naive CD4+ T cells sorted from blood. Subset defined: CD45RA+ positively selected. The chain links TRBV28 to TRBJ1-5, with D unclear. The CDR3 loop is CATRTANQPQHF. In DNA form, the CDR3 reads TGTGCCACCAGAACGGCGAATCAGCCCCAGCATTTT.